This TCR beta chain is from a study of control samples from healthy donors and cancer patients. Libraries were prepared by immunoSEQ multiplex PCR; TCRdb keeps only in-frame clonotypes and omits some of them. Of around 140,000 clones listed, around 90% are singletons. Germline lookup yields CDR1 MNHEY and CDR2 SVGAGI. V lost 8 bases to trimming and J lost 3 bases, with 12 bases between them. CDR3 length equals 13 residues. The chain recombines TRBV6-5 with TRBJ2-3; D possibly corresponds to TRBD2 (5 bases). Sequencing was done on a sample of blood. This receptor was taken from a man aged 18 to 35 in good health. The CDR3 DNA reads as TGTGCCAGCCGGAGACGGACTACAGATACGCAGTATTTT. It specifies CASRRRTTDTQYF.